This TCR beta chain was identified during a study of Graves' ophthalmopathy and Graves' hyperthyroidism. A remark on this clonotype: Antigen unknown.

Germline V gives CDR1 MNHNS, CDR2 SASEGT. CDR3 size: 14 residues. Trimming took 6 bases from V and 3 from J; bases not matched to a gene: 5. If patients had other autoimmune diseases, uncontrolled infections, pregnancy or lactation, they were excluded. RNA served as the template for amplifying TCR beta CDR3 regions. Investigators did first-round RT-PCR with HTBI primers, then second-round multiplex PCR. TCRdb processed the multiplex PCR reads anew with MiXCR; each CDR3 protein has one entry. The table has over 500,000 distinct CDR3 sequences, about 24% seen once. Study findings and constraints: Ophthalmopathy progression prediction by the model yielded a sensitivity of roughly 67% and a specificity of 72.22%.

The chain uses TRBV6-1 and TRBJ1-1; TRBD1 matches 9 bases. The sample was peripheral blood. This receptor was identified in a woman under 30 with stable Graves' hyperthyroidism. Some clones in this sample may be carry-over from other donors' samples. This CDR3 reads CASRRDRADTEAFF. In DNA, the CDR3 is TGTGCCAGCAGGCGGGACAGGGCGGACACTGAAGCTTTCTTT.